This T cell receptor beta chain was found in a study of PD-1 blockade in mismatch repair-deficient tumors. For the study at large: Enrolled about 2013-2017, patients had progressing, pretreated mismatch repair-deficient cancers of 12 types. Study-wide results and caveats: Tumor-resident clones, often undetectable pretreatment in blood, expanded then contracted after pembrolizumab.

TCR sequencing covered three patients who responded to pembrolizumab. Germline V gene sequence: CDR1 MDHEN, CDR2 SYDVKM. The V end was cut by 3 bases, the J end by 3 bases, with 9 bases between. The CDR3 length is 13 residues. Regarding this clone: Antigen unknown.

TCRdb's table, derived via immunoSEQ multiplex PCR, lists solely in-frame clones and lacks some. The data show about 51,000 clones, around four fifths seen once. This chain links TRBV28 with TRBJ2-7; no definite D call. The starting material was peripheral blood, obtained 4 weeks after starting pembrolizumab. This clonotype was sampled from an adult with mismatch repair-deficient cancer. CDR3: CASSFNTNYEQYF. In nucleotides, the CDR3 is TGTGCCAGCAGTTTCAACACTAACTACGAGCAGTACTTC. Together with reference TRBV28 and TRBJ2-7, the CDR3 gives the full variable domain: DVKVTQSSRYLVKRTGEKVFLECVQDMDHENMFWYRQDPGLGLRLIYFSYDVKMKEKGDIPEGYSVSREKKERFSLILESASTNQTSMYLCASSFNTNYEQYFGPGTRLTVT.